Listed below are T cell receptor beta chains from one sample, sequenced in a study of T-cell reconstitution after alpha-beta-depleted transplantation in children. TCRdb analysed the PCR reads with MiXCR anew, one entry per CDR3 protein. The profile shows about 540,000 distinct CDR3 sequences, roughly 18% of them singletons. Source: PBMCs from the stem cell graft donor, taken from the stem cell graft. The receptors originated from a human donor who donated a stem cell graft to a child with acute lymphoblastic leukemia. Both conserved end residues are part of each CDR3. D genes are given only for firm matches. Clone size is given for some rows only: seen once, a few or many times, or a class if the clone is expanded.

v_gene,j_gene,abundance,d_gene,CDR3nt,CDR3aa
TRBV6-1,TRBJ2-3,few,TRBD1,TGTGCCAGCAGGGAGCCCAGGGGGTTCACAGATACGCAGTATTTT,CASREPRGFTDTQYF
TRBV6-1,TRBJ2-2,.,TRBD2,TGTGCCAGCAACAGCGGACTAGCGGGAGGGCGCGGCGGGGAGCTGTTTTTT,CASNSGLAGGRGGELFF
TRBV5-1,TRBJ1-3,few,TRBD1,TGCGCCAGCAGCTGGACAGGGGTCTCTGGAAACACCATATATTTT,CASSWTGVSGNTIYF
TRBV5-1,TRBJ2-5,.,TRBD1,TGCGCCAGCAGCTCGATGACAGGGGAAGAGACCCAGTACTTC,CASSSMTGEETQYF
TRBV20-1,TRBJ1-2,few,.,TGCAGACGACAGTTTATGTATGGCTACACCTTC,CRRQFMYGYTF
TRBV11-2,TRBJ2-1,.,TRBD2,TGTGCCAGCAGCTTAGTAAGGATTAGCGGGACTGAGCAGTTCTTC,CASSLVRISGTEQFF
TRBV25-1,TRBJ2-1,few,.,TGTGCCAGCAGAGAAGGGGGAGGATCCTACAATGAGCAGTTCTTC,CASREGGGSYNEQFF
TRBV20-1,TRBJ2-7,few,.,TGCAGTGCTAGGGAATCGACAGGCTCCTACGAGCAGTACTTC,CSARESTGSYEQYF
TRBV7-2,TRBJ1-3,.,.,TGTGCCAGCAGCCAGGACAGTCGAAGAAACACCATATATTTT,CASSQDSRRNTIYF
TRBV7-2,TRBJ2-1,many,.,TGTGCCAGCAGCTTTAAGGGGGGGGGGATTGAGCAGTTCTTC,CASSFKGGGIEQFF
TRBV13,TRBJ2-2,.,.,TGTGCCAGCACCGGGACTGCGAACACCGGGGAGCTGTTTTTT,CASTGTANTGELFF
TRBV7-7,TRBJ2-5,.,.,TGTGCCAGCAGCTCCAAAGGAGCGGAAGAGACCCAGTACTTC,CASSSKGAEETQYF
TRBV7-3,TRBJ2-3,once,TRBD2,TGTGCCAGCAGTCCCCTAGCGGACACAGATACGCAGTATTTT,CASSPLADTDTQYF
TRBV15,TRBJ1-4,.,TRBD1,TGTGCCACCAGCACCTGGACAGGGACTAATGAAAAACTGTTTTTT,CATSTWTGTNEKLFF
TRBV29-1,TRBJ1-4,few,.,TGCAGCGTTGTGGTTCGTTGGGGAGAAAAACTGTTTTTT,CSVVVRWGEKLFF
TRBV11-2,TRBJ2-1,few,.,TGTGCCAGCAGCTCTCTCCGGGGGGCCCACAATGAGCAGTTCTTC,CASSSLRGAHNEQFF
TRBV12-3/TRBV12-4,TRBJ2-1,.,.,TGTGCCAGCAGTTTTGGGGCCCCCGGCCACAATGAGCAGTTCTTC,CASSFGAPGHNEQFF
TRBV29-1,TRBJ2-5,.,TRBD2,TGCAGCGTTGATGGACTAGCGGGAAAAGAGACCCAGTACTTC,CSVDGLAGKETQYF
TRBV2,TRBJ2-5,.,.,TGTGCCAGCAGGGGACAGCGGGAGTACCAAGAGACCCAGTACTTT,CASRGQREYQETQYF
TRBV18,TRBJ1-1,.,.,TGTGCCAGCTCACCCGAGGGCGGCTATGAAGCTTTCTTT,CASSPEGGYEAFF
TRBV20-1,TRBJ2-5,few,.,TGCAGTGCTAGAGGCCTTAGGGCAGCCCAAGAGACCCAGTACTTC,CSARGLRAAQETQYF
TRBV20-1,TRBJ2-1,.,.,TGCAGTGCTAGAGATGGCGGTCCTTACAATGAGCAGTTCTTC,CSARDGGPYNEQFF
TRBV5-1,TRBJ2-5,many,TRBD2,TGCGCCAGCAGCTTGGCCGTAGCGGGGCAAGAGACCCAGTACTTC,CASSLAVAGQETQYF
TRBV4-1,TRBJ2-7,.,.,TGCGCCAGCAGCCACTTTCCGGGCCCGGGTTACGAGCAGTACTTC,CASSHFPGPGYEQYF
TRBV5-1,TRBJ2-1,few,TRBD2,TGCGCCAGCAGCCCCCGGACTAGCGGGACGTACTCCTACAATGAGCAGTTCTTC,CASSPRTSGTYSYNEQFF
TRBV5-1,TRBJ2-7,.,TRBD2,TGCGCCAGCAGCTTGCGCGGGAGTTTCAACGAGCAGTACTTC,CASSLRGSFNEQYF
TRBV6-5,TRBJ1-4,few,.,TGTGCCAGCAGTTACTCAGGGTTGGAAAAACTGTTTTTT,CASSYSGLEKLFF
TRBV4-1,TRBJ2-5,few,.,TGCGCCAGCAGCCAAATCGGTAGGATGGAGACCCAGTACTTC,CASSQIGRMETQYF
TRBV6-1,TRBJ2-3,few,TRBD2,TGTGCCAGCAGGAGGACTAGCGGGGGCCTTACGCAGTATTTT,CASRRTSGGLTQYF
TRBV20-1,TRBJ2-7,few,TRBD2,TGCAGTGCCCAGAGCGGGGGAGGCCGCGAGCAGTACTTC,CSAQSGGGREQYF
TRBV12-3/TRBV12-4,TRBJ1-4,.,TRBD1,TGTGCCAGCAGTTTAAAGGGACAGTCGAAACTGTTTTTT,CASSLKGQSKLFF
TRBV30,TRBJ1-2,.,TRBD1,TGTGCCTGGAAGACAGGGGGTTTGGTTGGCTACACCTTC,CAWKTGGLVGYTF
TRBV5-1,TRBJ2-7,.,TRBD1,TGCGCCAGCAGCTTTATACCCGGGACAGGGGTATACGAGCAGTACTTC,CASSFIPGTGVYEQYF
TRBV5-1,TRBJ2-1,.,TRBD2,TGCGCCAGCAGCTTGGGCAACGGGAGGAATGAGCAGTTCTTC,CASSLGNGRNEQFF